This T cell receptor beta chain appears in the sequencing data of a study of blood T cell repertoires in COVID-19. Whole-study context: Specimens from acute and convalescent COVID-19 originated in the United States, Italy and Spain. Sources were T cells, B-cell-depleted T cells, or PBMCs; the material itself was cDNA or gDNA.

Per the study methods: Estimation of nucleated cell counts was performed using reference gene primer amplification. Profiled with immunoSEQ multiplex PCR; TCRdb holds only in-frame clones, not every one. V and J calls plus clone size are reproduced from that table; the DNA served to infer D and trimming. The sample gives roughly 69,000 clones, approximately 87% of which show up once; approximately 4.7% is in the top ten. Sequencing was carried out using peripheral blood. This TCR came from a man between 45 and 60 years old with active COVID-19.

As DNA, the CDR3 is TGCAGTGCTAGTTCCGCGGGAGGGCGGGAGACCCAGTACTTC. This gives the protein CSASSAGGRETQYF. The chain has TRBV20-1 and TRBJ2-5; TRBD2 agrees at 9 bases. Trimming removed 3 bases from V and 5 bases from J; junction bases left unmatched: 7. The V gene's germline CDR1 is DFQATT and CDR2 SNEGSKA (reference sequence). This CDR3 is 14 amino acids long.